This TCR beta chain was documented in a study of blood T cell repertoires in COVID-19. Study summary: From T cells, B-cell-depleted T cells, or PBMCs came the material, which was cDNA or gDNA.

Method: immunoSEQ multiplex PCR; TCRdb's copy keeps in-frame clones and lacks some. The sample consists of under 300,000 clones, 86% of them appearing once. The CDR3 is 15 amino acids. With V trimmed by 4 bases and J by 3 bases, 8 bases remained unmatched. The germline gives CDR1 SGHNT, CDR2 YYREEE (reference sequence). Seattle enrolled patients during active infection and tracked them longitudinally. This TCR derives from a woman between 65 and 79 years old with COVID-19, enrolled during active disease. The sample taken for sequencing was peripheral blood. The V and J genes are TRBV5-4 and TRBJ2-7, with 9 bases matching TRBD2. The CDR3 region has the DNA TGTGCCAGCAGCCCGAGCGGGGGGAGGAACTACGAGCAGTACTTC. Translating it yields CASSPSGGRNYEQYF.